The rows below give T cell receptor beta chains drawn from one sample of a study of CXCR3-negative and CXCR3-positive naive CD8 T cells. TCRdb reworked the 5' RACE reads into one entry per CDR3 protein, no DNA. This specimen shows some 67,000 distinct CDR3 sequences; the ten leading clones hold over 1.3%. Sequencing was done on a sample of naive CXCR3- CD8+ T cells from blood. The receptors derive from a human donor in good health. Some clones in this sample may be carry-over from other donors' samples. Each CDR3 is given with its conserved first and last residue.

cdr3_length: 14
v_call: TRBV14
j_call: TRBJ2-7
cdr3_aa: CASSPGQGPYEQYF

cdr3_length: 16
v_call: TRBV7-9
j_call: TRBJ2-1
cdr3_aa: CASSFNAGAYRNEQFF

cdr3_length: 13
v_call: TRBV6-6
j_call: TRBJ2-1
cdr3_aa: CASSYSGYNEQFF

cdr3_length: 13
v_call: TRBV28
j_call: TRBJ2-1
cdr3_aa: CASKLEQDDEQFF

cdr3_length: 15
v_call: TRBV4-1
j_call: TRBJ2-3
cdr3_aa: CASSRAGGRTDTQYF

cdr3_length: 16
v_call: TRBV7-2
j_call: TRBJ2-6
cdr3_aa: CASSLRVQAGANVLTF

cdr3_length: 14
v_call: TRBV28
j_call: TRBJ1-2
cdr3_aa: CASSAPGAVYGYTF

cdr3_length: 16
v_call: TRBV28
j_call: TRBJ1-5
cdr3_aa: CASSLLPRDSNQPQHF

cdr3_length: 16
v_call: TRBV3-1
j_call: TRBJ2-1
cdr3_aa: CASSQEPLAGRNEQFF

cdr3_length: 17
v_call: TRBV28
j_call: TRBJ2-3
cdr3_aa: CASSFPQPGGLTDTQYF